Below are 22 T cell receptor beta chains sequenced from a single sample in a study of long-term antiretroviral therapy in people with HIV. The run of the v3.0 immunoSEQ assay was at survey level. The repertoire was sequenced with immunoSEQ multiplex PCR; TCRdb's copy has only in-frame clones and lacks some. The sample has more than 15,000 clones; about 70% are singletons. This specimen was unsorted PBMCs, taken 0.5 years before starting antiretroviral therapy. These receptors all come from a man aged 18 to 29 with HIV.

The table lists this clone with a few counts. DNA for the CDR3: TGCGCCAGCAGCTTGGGCACTGAAGCTTTCTTT. Translated: CASSLGTEAFF. The V and J genes are TRBV5-1 and TRBJ1-1; no reliable D call. V shed 0 bases and J shed 4 bases, with 1 base lying between them. CDR3 length: 11 residues. Germline V CDR1 and CDR2: SGHRS, YFSETQ.

CDR3 residues: CASSMGQGFADTQYF. CDR3 bases: TGTGCCAGTAGTATGGGGCAGGGGTTTGCAGATACGCAGTATTTT. V is TRBV19 and J is TRBJ2-3, with D perhaps matching TRBD1 (6 bases). CDR3 length: 15 residues. V was shortened by 3 bases and J by 4 bases, with 14 bases between the two germline ends. The V gene's germline CDR1 is LNHDA and CDR2 SQIVND (reference sequence).

The genes are TRBV5-6 and TRBJ1-2; no reliable D call. This CDR3 region has 12 residues. Germline V gene lookup returns CDR1 SGHDT and CDR2 YYEEEE. Trimming removed 2 bases from V and 5 bases from J, with 7 bases in between. This CDR3 is CASSFLAYGYTF. The CDR3 nucleotides read TGTGCCAGCAGCTTTTTAGCGTATGGCTACACCTTC.

This clone was seen a handful of times. V and J are TRBV27 and TRBJ1-2; D is undetermined. The V gene lost 5 bases and the J gene lost 3 bases, with 13 bases spanning the gap. This CDR3 has 14 residues. CDR1 is MNHEY, CDR2 SMNVEV, per germline (reference sequence). CDR3 protein: CASSPTIKDYGYTF. Here the CDR3 DNA reads TGTGCCAGCAGTCCGACGATTAAGGACTATGGCTACACCTTC.

The chain has TRBV5-1 and TRBJ1-1, with TRBD1 as a possible D gene (5 bases). CDR1 is SGHRS and CDR2 is YFSETQ in the germline V gene. This CDR3 comprises 14 residues. V lost 4 bases and J lost 4, with 14 bases in between. The chain's CDR3 is CASSGGGLGTEAFF. The CDR3 DNA reads as TGCGCCAGCAGCGGGGGGGGGTTAGGCACTGAAGCTTTCTTT.

The chain is built from TRBV9 and TRBJ1-2; D is perhaps TRBD1 (5 bases). Trimming cost V 4 bases and J 4 bases, with 17 bases left between them. Germline loops: CDR1 SGDLS, CDR2 YYNGEE. CDR3 length equals 15 residues. The CDR3 nucleotides read TGTGCCAGCAGCCGTAGGGGTGAGGGGCCCTATGGCTACACCTTC. Its protein product is CASSRRGEGPYGYTF.

This clone has only a few counts. The chain has TRBV6-5 and TRBJ2-1; D might be TRBD2 (5 bases). The germline V gene encodes CDR1 MNHEY and CDR2 SVGAGI. The CDR3 sequence is 15 residues long. Trimming cost V 7 bases and J 9 bases, with 22 bases left between them. The CDR3 sequence: CASTKPPLGAGEQFF. CDR3 nucleotide sequence: TGTGCCAGCACGAAGCCCCCATTGGGAGCAGGTGAGCAGTTCTTC.

This rearrangement joins TRBV4-1 to TRBJ2-1, with a weak D call TRBD2 (6 bases). Germline CDR1 reads MGHRA; CDR2 reads YSYEKL. V shed 1 base and J shed 8 bases, with 6 bases lying between them. The CDR3 length is 12 residues. In DNA, the CDR3 is TGCGCCAGCAGCCAAGGGAGGGATGAGCAGTTCTTC. Its translation: CASSQGRDEQFF.

This clone was counted only a few times. The CDR3 DNA is TGCGCCAGCAGCCAAGAACGGCTTTCCGGGGAGCTGTTTTTT. Amino acid sequence: CASSQERLSGELFF. The V call is TRBV4-1, the J call TRBJ2-2; D unresolved. Germline values: CDR1 MGHRA, CDR2 YSYEKL. The CDR3 totals 14 residues. V lost 0 bases, J lost 6 bases, and 8 bases lay in between.

The J gene is TRBJ2-2, the V gene TRBV27; D gene uncertain. The germline V gene has CDR1 MNHEY and CDR2 SMNVEV (reference sequence). V lost 3 bases, J lost 4 bases, and 3 bases lay in between. The CDR3 consists of 12 residues. The chain's CDR3 is CASSFVTGELFF. As DNA, the CDR3 is TGTGCCAGCAGTTTTGTCACCGGGGAGCTGTTTTTT.

The chain links TRBV19 to TRBJ1-5; D possibly corresponds to TRBD1 (5 bases). V lost 6 bases to trimming and J lost 4 bases, with 13 bases between them. The CDR3 loop spans 14 amino acids. Germline CDR1 LNHDA, CDR2 SQIVND (reference sequence). The CDR3 bases are TGTGCCAGTAGGGACGGGGCCTTTAATCAGCCCCAGCATTTT. Protein: CASRDGAFNQPQHF.

The rearrangement uses TRBV7-9 and TRBJ2-1; the D gene is possibly TRBD1 (5 bases). V was pared by 3 bases and J by 6 bases, with 9 bases between. The germline V gene encodes CDR1 SEHNR and CDR2 FQNEAQ (reference sequence). The CDR3 is 13 residues long. This CDR3 reads CASSFQGPNEQFF. The CDR3 DNA is TGTGCCAGCAGCTTCCAGGGCCCCAATGAGCAGTTCTTC. The entire variable domain, with the rest obtained from reference TRBV7-9 and TRBJ2-1, is as follows: DTGVSQNPRHKITKRGQNVTFRCDPISEHNRLYWYRQTLGQGPEFLTYFQNEAQLEKSRLLSDRFSAERPKGSFSTLEIQRTEQGDSAMYLCASSFQGPNEQFFGPGTRLTVL.

This clone has a single count. The gene calls are TRBV5-1 and TRBJ1-2, with D possibly being TRBD1 (5 bases). This CDR3 has 14 amino acids. V was cut by 9 bases and J by 8 bases, with 23 bases left in between. CDR1 and CDR2 (germline): SGHRS, YFSETQ. CDR3 sequence: CATSPGREKIGYTF. Here the CDR3 DNA reads TGCGCCACCTCCCCGGGGCGGGAAAAGATCGGCTACACCTTC.

V usage is TRBV29-1 and J usage is TRBJ1-2; possibly TRBD1 for D (6 bases). CDR3 size: 14 residues. V lost 4 bases and J 6 bases, leaving 18 bases between the germline ends. Germline assignment: CDR1 SQVTM and CDR2 ANQGSEA. CDR3 DNA: TGCAGCGTTGGGGGGCGCGGATTAGAACATGGCTACACCTTC. As protein: CSVGGRGLEHGYTF.

This clone has more than one count but fewer than ten. This CDR3 is CASSYKGAAGNTEAFF. CDR3 DNA sequence: TGTGCCAGCAGTTACAAGGGGGCGGCTGGGAACACTGAAGCTTTCTTT. The V call is TRBV6-5, the J call TRBJ1-1, with 7 nucleotides matching TRBD1. V dropped 2 bases and J dropped 1; count of bases not matched to a gene: 7. Germline loops: CDR1 MNHEY, CDR2 SVGAGI. CDR3 length equals 16 residues.

The genes are TRBV7-2 and TRBJ2-7, with 7 bases matching TRBD1. This CDR3 comprises 14 residues. Germline lookup yields CDR1 SGHTA and CDR2 FQGNSA. V lost 4 bases, J lost 3 bases, and 6 bases stayed unmatched. The CDR3 spells CASSSRQGVYEQYF. CDR3 sequence (DNA): TGTGCCAGCAGCTCACGACAGGGTGTCTACGAGCAGTACTTC.

This chain links TRBV6-5 with TRBJ2-2, with D tentatively TRBD2 (5 bases). Trimming shortened V by 2 bases and J by 1 base, and 11 bases separated the two germline ends. Per germline, CDR1 MNHEY and CDR2 SVGAGI. CDR3 length: 16 amino acids. The CDR3 DNA reads TGTGCCAGCAGTTACGGGAGAAAAAGGAACACCGGGGAGCTGTTTTTT. Translating gives CASSYGRKRNTGELFF.

This chain connects TRBV27 to TRBJ2-1; TRBD2 matches 13 bases. The V gene end was trimmed by 4 bases and the J gene end by 7 bases; junction bases not matched to a gene: 4. This CDR3 is built from 15 residues. CDR1 is MNHEY, CDR2 SMNVEV, per germline (reference sequence). The CDR3 sequence: CASSWGTSGNNEQFF. The CDR3 bases are TGTGCCAGCAGTTGGGGGACTAGCGGGAATAATGAGCAGTTCTTC.

The CDR3 coding sequence is TGTGCCAGCAGCCCGGGACAGGGACGAGAGACCCAGTACTTC. It codes for CASSPGQGRETQYF. V usage is TRBV9 and J usage is TRBJ2-5; TRBD1 matches 9 bases. Germline V gene sequence: CDR1 SGDLS, CDR2 YYNGEE. This CDR3 spans 14 amino acids. With 4 bases clipped from V and 4 bases from J, the junction kept 5 bases outside the gene matches.

The chain couples TRBV28 to TRBJ2-7; TRBD1 agrees at 11 bases. This CDR3 is built from 15 residues. Germline V gene lookup returns CDR1 MDHEN and CDR2 SYDVKM. The junction had 3 bases not matched to a gene; V was cut back by 2 bases and J by 3 bases. For the CDR3, the DNA is TGTGCCAGCAGTTTACCCGGGACAGGGGGCTACGAGCAGTACTTC. It codes for CASSLPGTGGYEQYF.

A few counts support this clone. J is TRBJ1-5 and V is TRBV6-5; D uncertain. The CDR3 is made up of 12 amino acids. The ends were cut back, 5 bases at V and 3 bases at J, with 5 bases in the middle. Germline V lookup: CDR1 MNHEY, CDR2 SVGAGI. The CDR3 reads CASSPLNQPQHF. Written as DNA, the CDR3 is TGTGCCAGCAGTCCCCTCAATCAGCCCCAGCATTTT.

The chain carries TRBV9 and TRBJ2-1; D gene ambiguous. V was pared by 4 bases and J by 6 bases, with 17 bases between. CDR1 and CDR2 (germline): SGDLS, YYNGEE. The CDR3 is made up of 15 amino acids. CDR3 loop: CASSLRASSPNEQFF. CDR3 bases: TGTGCCAGCAGCTTACGGGCCTCATCCCCCAATGAGCAGTTCTTC.